What follows are 13 T cell receptor beta chains derived from one specimen sequenced in a study of cytomegalovirus exposure and HLA in healthy donors. The PCR used 60 Vbeta and 13 Jbeta primers. Only in-frame clones appear in the TCRdb table, and some are missing; sequencing was by immunoSEQ multiplex PCR. The table lists 180,000 or so clones, almost 80% of them singletons. Material: PBMCs. Source of these receptors: a man aged 45-65 years in good health and CMV-seropositive.

This chain connects TRBV2 to TRBJ1-5; TRBD1 matches 11 bases. The CDR3 is made up of 15 amino acids. CDR1 is SNHLY, CDR2 FYNNEI, per germline. J lost 5 bases, V lost 7 bases, and 7 bases had no gene match. CDR3 amino acids: CASKSGTGGDQPQHF. The CDR3 nucleotides read TGTGCCAGCAAGTCCGGGACAGGGGGTGATCAGCCCCAGCATTTT.

The chain recombines TRBV5-6 with TRBJ1-4; TRBD1 aligns across 8 bases. Germline V CDR1 and CDR2: SGHDT, YYEEEE. This CDR3 comprises 15 residues. J lost 3 bases, V lost 3 bases, and 4 bases had no gene match. The CDR3 here is CASSYRQGSNEKLFF. CDR3 DNA: TGTGCCAGCAGCTATCGACAGGGGTCTAATGAAAAACTGTTTTTT.

The chain is built from TRBV2 and TRBJ1-2; perhaps TRBD1 as D (5 bases). Deletions cut 6 bases from V and 8 bases from J, with 10 bases between. CDR1 SNHLY and CDR2 FYNNEI come from the germline V gene. The CDR3 spans 11 residues. Written as DNA, the CDR3 is TGTGCCAGCAGCTACACAGGAGGCTACACCTTC. Translating gives CASSYTGGYTF.

The chain couples TRBV7-2 to TRBJ1-5; the match to TRBD1 covers 12 bases. The CDR3 covers 15 residues. Trimming took 5 bases from V and 6 from J; bases not matched to a gene: 5. The V gene's germline CDR1 is SGHTA and CDR2 FQGNSA. In DNA, the CDR3 is TGTGCCAGCAGCGTGGGACAGGGGGCGAGTCAGCCCCAGCATTTT. Translated, it gives CASSVGQGASQPQHF.

CDR3 bases: TGTGCCAGCAGTCCAGGATATAATTCACCCCTCCACTTT. This sequence encodes CASSPGYNSPLHF. The chain recombines TRBV5-6 with TRBJ1-6, with no clear D. The CDR3 has 13 residues. CDR1 is SGHDT and CDR2 is YYEEEE in the germline V gene. V gave up 5 bases and J gave up 4 bases, with 7 bases separating them. Combining the CDR3 with reference TRBV5-6 and TRBJ1-6 gives the whole variable domain DAGVTQSPTHLIKTRGQQVTLRCSPKSGHDTVSWYQQALGQGPQFIFQYYEEEERQRGNFPDRFSGHQFPNYSSELNVNALLLGDSALYLCASSPGYNSPLHFGNGTRLTVT.

This rearrangement joins TRBV28 to TRBJ2-7; TRBD1 aligns across 9 bases. Germline CDR1 and CDR2: MDHEN and SYDVKM. The ends lost 3 bases at V and 6 bases at J; junction bases unmatched: 9. The CDR3 contains 15 residues. The CDR3 sequence: CASSLSGTGKIEQYF. In DNA form, the CDR3 reads TGTGCCAGCAGTTTGTCCGGGACAGGGAAGATCGAGCAGTACTTC.

V and J are TRBV27 and TRBJ2-3; D is undetermined. The CDR3 has 11 residues. Germline assignment: CDR1 MNHEY and CDR2 SMNVEV (reference sequence). The V end lost 4 bases, the J end lost 3 bases, and 2 bases lay between the germline ends. CDR3 residues: CASSSTDTQYF. CDR3 DNA sequence: TGTGCCAGCAGTTCAACAGATACGCAGTATTTT.

The chain employs TRBV2 and TRBJ2-7; a weak D match, TRBD2 (6 bases). This CDR3 region has 16 residues. The germline V gene encodes CDR1 SNHLY and CDR2 FYNNEI. V gave up 6 bases and J gave up 5 bases, with 23 bases separating them. The CDR3: CASRTPRDSGEHEQYF. CDR3 nucleotides: TGTGCCAGCAGAACACCCCGGGACTCTGGCGAACACGAGCAGTACTTC.

V and J are TRBV5-4 and TRBJ1-1, with a tentative D call TRBD1 (6 bases). Between the trimmed V and J ends, which lost 4 bases and 0 bases, there was a span of 10 bases. The germline V gene has CDR1 SGHNT and CDR2 YYREEE (reference sequence). The CDR3 is 14 residues long. The CDR3 nucleotides read TGTGCCAGCAGCAAACAGGGTATGAACACTGAAGCTTTCTTT. Translated: CASSKQGMNTEAFF.

The chain recombines TRBV4-2 with TRBJ1-4; TRBD1 matches at 9 bases. The CDR3 loop spans 18 amino acids. V lost 0 bases and J lost 7; bases outside the gene matches: 12. Germline-derived CDR1 and CDR2 are LGHNA and YNFKEQ. CDR3 coding DNA: TGTGCCAGCAGCCAAGAATTTACAGGGGGCGCCGCTGGTGAAAAACTGTTTTTT. Translated: CASSQEFTGGAAGEKLFF.

The sample holds many counts of this clone. This sequence joins TRBV9 and TRBJ1-5; tentative D call: TRBD1 (5 bases). The CDR3 loop spans 18 amino acids. Germline loops: CDR1 SGDLS, CDR2 YYNGEE. The germline V and J ends were trimmed by 3 bases and 6 bases, with 25 bases remaining between them. The CDR3 protein is CASSGEWKGSGEIQPQHF. For the CDR3, the DNA is TGTGCCAGCAGCGGGGAATGGAAGGGGTCTGGTGAAATTCAGCCCCAGCATTTT.

The genes are TRBV5-8 and TRBJ2-7; 11 bases are shared with TRBD1. The germline V gene has CDR1 SGHTS and CDR2 YDEGEE. There are 16 residues in the CDR3. V dropped 4 bases and J dropped 3; count of bases not matched to a gene: 9. The CDR3 is CASSPGQGVSSYEQYF. The DNA for the CDR3 is TGTGCCAGCAGCCCGGGACAGGGGGTTTCAAGCTACGAGCAGTACTTC. Looking up the rest from reference TRBV5-8 and TRBJ2-7 gives the full variable domain: EAGVTQSPTHLIKTRGQQATLRCSPISGHTSVYWYQQALGLGLQFLLWYDEGEERNRGNFPPRFSGRQFPNYSSELNVNALELEDSALYLCASSPGQGVSSYEQYFGPGTRLTVT.

The J gene is TRBJ2-1, the V gene TRBV7-9; no clear D. Looked up from germline, CDR1 is SEHNR and CDR2 is FQNEAQ (reference sequence). The CDR3 length is 10 residues. V was clipped by 7 bases and J by 10 bases, with 8 bases between them. The CDR3 coding sequence is TGTGCCAGCACCCTCGTCGAGCAGTTCTTC. It codes for CASTLVEQFF. Using reference TRBV7-9 and TRBJ2-1 for the parts outside the CDR3, the full variable domain is DTGVSQNPRHKITKRGQNVTFRCDPISEHNRLYWYRQTLGQGPEFLTYFQNEAQLEKSRLLSDRFSAERPKGSFSTLEIQRTEQGDSAMYLCASTLVEQFFGPGTRLTVL.